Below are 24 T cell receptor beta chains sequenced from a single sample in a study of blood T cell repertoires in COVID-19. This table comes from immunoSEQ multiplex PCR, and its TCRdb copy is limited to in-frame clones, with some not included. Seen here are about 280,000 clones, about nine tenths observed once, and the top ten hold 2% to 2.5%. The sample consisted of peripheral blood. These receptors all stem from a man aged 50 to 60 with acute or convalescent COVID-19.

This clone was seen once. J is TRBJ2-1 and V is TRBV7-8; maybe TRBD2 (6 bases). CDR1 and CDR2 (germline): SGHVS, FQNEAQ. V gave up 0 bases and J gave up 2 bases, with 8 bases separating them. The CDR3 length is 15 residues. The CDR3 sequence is CASSLAGGAYNEQFF. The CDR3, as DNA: TGTGCCAGCAGCTTAGCCGGGGGTGCCTACAATGAGCAGTTCTTC.

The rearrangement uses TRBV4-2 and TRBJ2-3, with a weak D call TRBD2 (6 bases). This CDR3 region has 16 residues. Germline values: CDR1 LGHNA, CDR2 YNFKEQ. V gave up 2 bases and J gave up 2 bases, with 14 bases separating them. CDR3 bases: TGTGCCAGCAGCCAACAGACGGGACTCCACACAGATACGCAGTATTTT. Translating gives CASSQQTGLHTDTQYF.

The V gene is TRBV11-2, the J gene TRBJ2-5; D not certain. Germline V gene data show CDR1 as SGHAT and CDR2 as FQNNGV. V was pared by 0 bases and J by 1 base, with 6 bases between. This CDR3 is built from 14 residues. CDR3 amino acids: CASSLDLSQETQYF. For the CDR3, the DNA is TGTGCCAGCAGCTTAGATCTCAGCCAAGAGACCCAGTACTTC.

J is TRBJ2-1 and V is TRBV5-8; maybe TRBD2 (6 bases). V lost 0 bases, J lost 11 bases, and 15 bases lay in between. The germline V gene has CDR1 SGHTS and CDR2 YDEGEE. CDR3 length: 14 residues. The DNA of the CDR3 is TGTGCCAGCAGCTTGGAGACGGGACTTCCGAAGCAGTTCTTC. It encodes CASSLETGLPKQFF.

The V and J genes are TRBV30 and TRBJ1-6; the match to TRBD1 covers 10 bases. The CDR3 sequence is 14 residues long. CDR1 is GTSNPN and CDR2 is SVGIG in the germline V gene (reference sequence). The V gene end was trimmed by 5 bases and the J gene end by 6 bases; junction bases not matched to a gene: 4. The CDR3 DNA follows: TGTGCCTGGGACAGGGGGCCGCGTAATTCACCCCTCCACTTT. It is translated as CAWDRGPRNSPLHF.

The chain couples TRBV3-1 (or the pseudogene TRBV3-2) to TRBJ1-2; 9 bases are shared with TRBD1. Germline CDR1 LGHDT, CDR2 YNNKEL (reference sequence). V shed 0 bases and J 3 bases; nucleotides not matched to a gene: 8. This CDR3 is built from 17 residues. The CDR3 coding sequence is TGTGCCAGCAGCCAAGATCAAGTAACAGGGGGCTACTATGGCTACACCTTC. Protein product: CASSQDQVTGGYYGYTF.

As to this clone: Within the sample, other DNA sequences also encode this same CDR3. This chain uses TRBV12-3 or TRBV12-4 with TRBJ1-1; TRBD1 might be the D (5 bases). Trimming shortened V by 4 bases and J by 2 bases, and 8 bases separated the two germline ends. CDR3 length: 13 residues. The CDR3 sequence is CASSYTGNTEAFF. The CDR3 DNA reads TGTGCCAGCAGTTATACAGGCAACACTGAAGCTTTCTTT.

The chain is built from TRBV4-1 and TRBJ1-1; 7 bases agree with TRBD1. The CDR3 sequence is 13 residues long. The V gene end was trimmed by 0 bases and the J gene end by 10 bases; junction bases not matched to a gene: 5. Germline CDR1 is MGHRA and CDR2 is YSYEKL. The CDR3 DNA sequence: TGCGCCAGCAGCCAAGAGGGAACAGGGGTAGCTTTCTTT. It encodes CASSQEGTGVAFF.

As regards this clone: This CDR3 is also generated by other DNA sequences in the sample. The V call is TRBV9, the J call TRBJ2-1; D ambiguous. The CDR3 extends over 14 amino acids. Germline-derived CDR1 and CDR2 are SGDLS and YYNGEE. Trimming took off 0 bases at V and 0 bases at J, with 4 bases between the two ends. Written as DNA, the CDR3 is TGTGCCAGCAGCGTAGCGAGCTCCTACAATGAGCAGTTCTTC. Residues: CASSVASSYNEQFF. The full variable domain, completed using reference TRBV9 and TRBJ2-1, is DSGVTQTPKHLITATGQRVTLRCSPRSGDLSVYWYQQSLDQGLQFLIQYYNGEERAKGNILERFSAQQFPDLHSELNLSSLELGDSALYFCASSVASSYNEQFFGPGTRLTVL.

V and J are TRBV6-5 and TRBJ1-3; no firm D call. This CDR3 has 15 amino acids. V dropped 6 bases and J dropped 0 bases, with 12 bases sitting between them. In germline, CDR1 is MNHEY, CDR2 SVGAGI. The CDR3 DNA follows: TGTGCCAGCAGCTCCGGGATCCCCTCTGGAAACACCATATATTTT. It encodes CASSSGIPSGNTIYF.

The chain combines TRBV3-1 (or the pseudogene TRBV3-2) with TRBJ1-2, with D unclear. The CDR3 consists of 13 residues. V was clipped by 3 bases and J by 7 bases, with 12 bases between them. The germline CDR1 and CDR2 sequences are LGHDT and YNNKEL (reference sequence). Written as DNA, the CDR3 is TGTGCCAGCAGCCAGATGCGTGGCGGTGGCTACACCTTC. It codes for CASSQMRGGGYTF.

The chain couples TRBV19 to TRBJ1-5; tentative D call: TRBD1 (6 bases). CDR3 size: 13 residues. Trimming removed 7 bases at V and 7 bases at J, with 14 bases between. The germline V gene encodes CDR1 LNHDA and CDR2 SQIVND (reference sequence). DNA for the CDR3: TGTGCCAGTAAGAGGAGGACAGCGCAGCCCCAGCATTTT. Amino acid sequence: CASKRRTAQPQHF.

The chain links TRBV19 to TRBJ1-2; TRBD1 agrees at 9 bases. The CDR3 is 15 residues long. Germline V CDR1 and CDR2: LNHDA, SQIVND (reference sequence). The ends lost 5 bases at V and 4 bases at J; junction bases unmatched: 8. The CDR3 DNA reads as TGTGCCAGTAGTCCACGGGGACAGGGAAGCTATGGCTACACCTTC. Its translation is CASSPRGQGSYGYTF.

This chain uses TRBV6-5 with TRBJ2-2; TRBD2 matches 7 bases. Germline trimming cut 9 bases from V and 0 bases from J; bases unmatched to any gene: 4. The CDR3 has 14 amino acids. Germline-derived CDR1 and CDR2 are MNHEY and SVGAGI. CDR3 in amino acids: CASRAGPNTGELFF. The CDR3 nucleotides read TGTGCCAGTCGAGCGGGGCCGAACACCGGGGAGCTGTTTTTT.

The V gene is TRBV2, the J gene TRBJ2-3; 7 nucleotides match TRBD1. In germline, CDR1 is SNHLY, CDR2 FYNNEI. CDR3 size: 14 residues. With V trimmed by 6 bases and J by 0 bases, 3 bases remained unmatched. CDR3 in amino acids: CASRTGSSTDTQYF. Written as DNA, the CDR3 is TGTGCCAGCAGGACAGGGAGCAGCACAGATACGCAGTATTTT. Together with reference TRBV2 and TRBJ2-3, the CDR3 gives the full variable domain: EPEVTQTPSHQVTQMGQEVILRCVPISNHLYFYWYRQILGQKVEFLVSFYNNEISEKSEIFDDQFSVERPDGSNFTLKIRSTKLEDSAMYFCASRTGSSTDTQYFGPGTRLTVL.

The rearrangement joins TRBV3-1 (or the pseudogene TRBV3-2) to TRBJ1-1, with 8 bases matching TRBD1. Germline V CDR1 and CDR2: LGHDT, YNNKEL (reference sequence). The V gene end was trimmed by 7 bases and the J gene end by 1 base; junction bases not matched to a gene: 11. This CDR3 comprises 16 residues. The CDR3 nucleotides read TGTGCCAGCACCTCCCTCCAGGGGGCGAAGAACACTGAAGCTTTCTTT. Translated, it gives CASTSLQGAKNTEAFF.

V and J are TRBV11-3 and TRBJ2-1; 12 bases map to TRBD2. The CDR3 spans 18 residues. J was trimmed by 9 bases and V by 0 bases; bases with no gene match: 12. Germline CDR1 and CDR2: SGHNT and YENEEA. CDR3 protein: CASSLDHFASGGAGEQFF. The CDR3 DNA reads TGTGCCAGCAGCTTAGATCATTTCGCTAGCGGGGGGGCTGGTGAGCAGTTCTTC.

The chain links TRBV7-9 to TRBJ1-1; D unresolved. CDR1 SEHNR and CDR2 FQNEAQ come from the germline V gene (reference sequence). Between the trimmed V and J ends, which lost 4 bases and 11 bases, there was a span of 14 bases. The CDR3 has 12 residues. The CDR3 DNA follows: TGTGCCAGCAGCTCTGCCCGTAGGGAGGCTTTCTTT. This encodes CASSSARREAFF. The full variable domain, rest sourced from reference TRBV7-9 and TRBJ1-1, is DTGVSQNPRHKITKRGQNVTFRCDPISEHNRLYWYRQTLGQGPEFLTYFQNEAQLEKSRLLSDRFSAERPKGSFSTLEIQRTEQGDSAMYLCASSSARREAFFGQGTRLTVV.

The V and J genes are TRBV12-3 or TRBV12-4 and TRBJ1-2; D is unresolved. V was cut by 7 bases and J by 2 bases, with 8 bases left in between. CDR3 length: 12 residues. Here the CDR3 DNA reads TGTGCCAGCACCCTGGGCAACTATGGCTACACCTTC. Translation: CASTLGNYGYTF.

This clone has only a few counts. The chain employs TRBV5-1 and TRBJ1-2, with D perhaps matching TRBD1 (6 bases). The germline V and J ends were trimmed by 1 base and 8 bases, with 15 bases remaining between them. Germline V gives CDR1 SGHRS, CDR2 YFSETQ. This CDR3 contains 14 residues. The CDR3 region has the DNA TGCGCCAGCAGCTTGAACAGGGAATTAGAAGGCTACACCTTC. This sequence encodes CASSLNRELEGYTF.

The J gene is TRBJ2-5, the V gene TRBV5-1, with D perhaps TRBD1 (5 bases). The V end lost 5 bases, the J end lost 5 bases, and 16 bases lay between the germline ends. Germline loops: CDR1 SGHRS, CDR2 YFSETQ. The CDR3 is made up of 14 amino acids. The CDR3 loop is CASREQASRETQYF. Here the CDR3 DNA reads TGCGCCAGCAGGGAACAGGCGAGCAGGGAGACCCAGTACTTC. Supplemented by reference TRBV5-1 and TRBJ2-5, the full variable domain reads KAGVTQTPRYLIKTRGQQVTLSCSPISGHRSVSWYQQTPGQGLQFLFEYFSETQRNKGNFPGRFSGRQFSNSRSEMNVSTLELGDSALYLCASREQASRETQYFGPGTRLLVL.

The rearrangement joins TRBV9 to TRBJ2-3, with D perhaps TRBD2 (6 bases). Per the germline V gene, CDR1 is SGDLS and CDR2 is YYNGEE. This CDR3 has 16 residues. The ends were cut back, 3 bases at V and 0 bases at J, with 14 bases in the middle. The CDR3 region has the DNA TGTGCCAGCAGCGCCCGCCTAGCGCTGAGCACAGATACGCAGTATTTT. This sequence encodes CASSARLALSTDTQYF.

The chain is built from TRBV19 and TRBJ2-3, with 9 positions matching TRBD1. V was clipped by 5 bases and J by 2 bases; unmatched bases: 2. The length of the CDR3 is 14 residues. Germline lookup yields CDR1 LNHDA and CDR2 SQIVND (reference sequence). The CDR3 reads CASSRDRVTDTQYF. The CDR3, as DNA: TGTGCCAGTAGTCGGGACAGGGTCACAGATACGCAGTATTTT.

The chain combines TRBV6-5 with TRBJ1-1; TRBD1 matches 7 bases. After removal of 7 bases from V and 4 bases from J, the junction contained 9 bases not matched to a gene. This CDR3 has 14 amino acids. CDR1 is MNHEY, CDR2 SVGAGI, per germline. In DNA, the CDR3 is TGTGCCAGCAAGGCAGGGGGAAAAAGCACTGAAGCTTTCTTT. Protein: CASKAGGKSTEAFF.